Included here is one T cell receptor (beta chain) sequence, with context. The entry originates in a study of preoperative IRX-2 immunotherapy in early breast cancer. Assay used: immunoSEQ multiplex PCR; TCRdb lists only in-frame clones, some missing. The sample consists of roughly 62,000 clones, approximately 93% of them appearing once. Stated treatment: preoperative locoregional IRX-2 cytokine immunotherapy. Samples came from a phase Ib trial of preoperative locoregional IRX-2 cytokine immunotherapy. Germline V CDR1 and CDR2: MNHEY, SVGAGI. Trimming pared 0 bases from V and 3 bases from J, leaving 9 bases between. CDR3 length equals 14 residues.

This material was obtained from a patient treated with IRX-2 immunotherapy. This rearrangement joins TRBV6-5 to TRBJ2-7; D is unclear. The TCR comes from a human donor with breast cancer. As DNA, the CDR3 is TGTGCCAGCAGTTACTCCCCATGGGGCTACGAGCAGTACTTC. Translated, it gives CASSYSPWGYEQYF.